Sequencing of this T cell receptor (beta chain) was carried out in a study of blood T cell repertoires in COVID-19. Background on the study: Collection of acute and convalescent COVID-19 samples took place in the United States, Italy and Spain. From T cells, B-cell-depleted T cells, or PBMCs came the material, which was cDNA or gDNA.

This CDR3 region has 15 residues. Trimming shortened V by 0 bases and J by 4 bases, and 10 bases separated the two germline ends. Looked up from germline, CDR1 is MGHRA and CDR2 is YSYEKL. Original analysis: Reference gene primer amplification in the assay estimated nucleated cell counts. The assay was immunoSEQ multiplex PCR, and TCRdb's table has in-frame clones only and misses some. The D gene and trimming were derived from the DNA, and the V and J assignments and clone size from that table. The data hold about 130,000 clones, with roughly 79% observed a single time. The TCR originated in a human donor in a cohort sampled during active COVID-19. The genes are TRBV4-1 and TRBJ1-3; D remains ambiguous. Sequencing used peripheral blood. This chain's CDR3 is CASSQDLALGNTIYF. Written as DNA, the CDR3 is TGCGCCAGCAGCCAAGATCTTGCACTCGGAAACACCATATATTTT.